Listed below are T cell receptor beta chains from one sample, sequenced in a study of blood T cells in healthy people across ages. MiXCR, applied by TCRdb to the 5' RACE reads, yields one record per CDR3 protein. This sample carries 1.6 million or so distinct CDR3 sequences, roughly 30% of them seen once, and the ten largest clones take around 10%. Sequencing used blood. The receptors were gathered from a woman aged 25-40 years in good health. CDR3s include the opening cysteine and the closing phenylalanine or tryptophan. The order of the fields is clone size, J gene, V gene, D gene, CDR3 protein, CDR3 DNA. The D gene is left open where the match is weak. The size entry is marked missing in some rows and otherwise reads once, few, many or a size class.

many,TRBJ2-3,TRBV27,TRBD1,CASSSHRGDTQYF,TGTGCCAGCAGTTCTCACAGGGGTGATACGCAGTATTTT
few,TRBJ2-1,TRBV2,TRBD1,CASSGRGQGLSEQFF,TGTGCCAGCAGTGGGCGGGGACAGGGCTTGAGTGAGCAGTTCTTC
.,TRBJ2-2,TRBV20-1,.,CSASLSWAGELFF,TGCAGTGCTAGCCTATCTTGGGCCGGGGAGCTGTTTTTT
.,TRBJ2-1,TRBV27,.,CASSLFPSSSYNEQFF,TGTGCCAGCAGTTTATTTCCTTCGAGCTCCTACAATGAGCAGTTCTTC
.,TRBJ1-1,TRBV6-2/TRBV6-3,.,CASSYSYRHTEAFF,TGTGCCAGCAGTTACTCGTACAGGCACACTGAAGCTTTCTTT
few,TRBJ2-3,TRBV7-8,TRBD2,CASSKNQRGFVDTQYF,TGTGCCAGCAGCAAAAACCAGCGGGGGTTCGTAGATACGCAGTATTTT
.,TRBJ2-5,TRBV20-1,.,CSALPDRLGETQYF,TGCAGTGCCCTGCCCGACAGACTTGGCGAGACCCAGTACTTC
.,TRBJ2-1,TRBV28,.,CASSLYDRFYNEQFF,TGTGCCAGCAGTTTGTACGACAGATTCTACAATGAGCAGTTCTTC
few,TRBJ2-3,TRBV6-2/TRBV6-3,TRBD2,CASSGTTLDTQYF,TGTGCCAGCAGCGGGACTACCCTAGATACGCAGTATTTT
once,TRBJ2-3,TRBV20-1,TRBD2,CSARELAGAPETLYF,TGCAGTGCTAGAGAACTAGCGGGGGCCCCGGAGACGCTGTATTTT
few,TRBJ2-7,TRBV5-5,TRBD2,CASSLAYSGGTNEQYF,TGTGCCAGCAGCTTGGCCTATAGCGGGGGGACCAACGAGCAGTACTTC
few,TRBJ2-3,TRBV7-3,.,CASSLGLSEWDTQYF,TGTGCCAGCAGCTTAGGGTTGTCGGAGTGGGATACGCAGTATTTT
many,TRBJ2-7,TRBV4-1,TRBD2,CASSPDTGRGDYEQYF,TGCGCCAGCAGCCCAGACACAGGGCGGGGGGACTACGAGCAGTACTTC
few,TRBJ2-7,TRBV15,.,CATSSYSYEQYF,TGTGCCACCAGTAGTTACTCCTACGAGCAGTACTTC
.,TRBJ2-3,TRBV12-3/TRBV12-4,TRBD2,CASRVRGDVQYF,TGTGCCAGCAGAGTGCGGGGGGATGTGCAGTATTTT
.,TRBJ2-1,TRBV5-1,TRBD2,CASSLTLAGKYNEQFF,TGCGCCAGCAGCTTGACCTTAGCGGGGAAGTACAATGAGCAGTTCTTC
.,TRBJ1-2,TRBV7-9,.,CASSPYSYGYTF,TGTGCCAGCAGTCCTTATTCCTATGGCTACACCTTC
.,TRBJ2-1,TRBV27,.,CASNWARTHEQFF,TGTGCCAGCAACTGGGCCCGGACTCACGAGCAGTTCTTC
.,TRBJ2-2,TRBV12-3/TRBV12-4,TRBD1,CASKDRAINTGELFF,TGTGCCAGCAAGGACAGGGCCATTAACACCGGGGAGCTGTTTTTT
few,TRBJ2-7,TRBV13,TRBD1,CASRDNKRQGGYEQYF,TGTGCCAGCAGGGATAATAAACGACAGGGGGGGTACGAGCAGTACTTC
.,TRBJ2-5,TRBV9,.,CASSCKNLGEQYF,TGTGCCAGCAGCTGCAAGAACCTTGGGGAGCAGTACTTC
.,TRBJ2-3,TRBV12-3/TRBV12-4,.,CASSFGGGGADTRYF,TGTGCCAGCAGTTTTGGCGGCGGGGGCGCTGATACGCGGTATTTT
few,TRBJ2-1,TRBV9,TRBD2,CASSAPSGASYNEQFF,TGTGCCAGCAGCGCACCCAGCGGGGCCTCCTACAATGAGCAGTTCTTC
.,TRBJ2-7,TRBV27,.,CASRPYRNPYEQYF,TGTGCCAGCAGGCCCTACAGGAATCCCTACGAGCAGTACTTC
.,TRBJ1-2,TRBV6-2/TRBV6-3,.,CVSSYSGQSLGGYTF,TGTGTCAGCAGTTACTCGGGCCAGTCTTTGGGTGGCTACACCTTC
few,TRBJ2-1,TRBV20-1,TRBD2,CSASAGERVNEQFF,TGCAGTGCTAGTGCGGGAGAAAGGGTCAATGAGCAGTTCTTC
.,TRBJ2-7,TRBV20-1,.,CSARKAGSHEQYF,TGCAGTGCTAGGAAGGCGGGATCGCACGAGCAGTACTTC
few,TRBJ1-1,TRBV6-1,.,CASSVSDMNTEAFF,TGTGCCAGCAGTGTTTCCGACATGAACACTGAAGCTTTCTTT
once,TRBJ2-1,TRBV7-6,.,CASSPHGIRSDEQFF,TGTGCCAGCAGCCCCCATGGGATTAGAAGCGATGAGCAGTTCTTC
.,TRBJ2-7,TRBV20-1,TRBD2,CSARALGLAGDLQYEQYF,TGCAGTGCTAGAGCTTTGGGACTAGCGGGAGATCTACAATACGAGCAGTACTTC
once,TRBJ1-2,TRBV4-1,.,CASSQPRPGTNYGYTF,TGCGCCAGCAGCCAACCCAGACCGGGAACTAACTATGGCTACACCTTC
few,TRBJ2-1,TRBV12-3/TRBV12-4,TRBD2,CASSSREDLYNEQFF,TGTGCCAGCAGTTCTCGGGAGGACCTATACAATGAGCAGTTCTTC
.,TRBJ2-7,TRBV5-1,.,CASSELGGGEQYF,TGCGCCAGCAGCGAGTTAGGGGGAGGCGAGCAGTACTTC
.,TRBJ1-6,TRBV25-1,.,CASSRGSYNSPLHF,TGTGCCAGCAGCAGGGGCTCCTATAATTCACCCCTCCACTTT
.,TRBJ2-7,TRBV5-1,.,CASNPFRGTGYEQYF,TGCGCCAGCAACCCATTTCGGGGGACGGGCTACGAGCAGTACTTC
.,TRBJ2-7,TRBV28,TRBD2,CAIQRTSGASYEQYF,TGTGCCATCCAACGCACTAGCGGAGCTTCCTACGAGCAGTACTTC
.,TRBJ1-2,TRBV15,.,CATSRALTANYGYTF,TGTGCCACCAGCAGAGCCCTGACAGCTAACTATGGCTACACCTTC
.,TRBJ2-3,TRBV12-3/TRBV12-4,TRBD1,CASSLRERDRGTDTQYF,TGTGCCAGCAGTTTAAGGGAGAGGGACAGGGGCACAGATACGCAGTATTTT
.,TRBJ2-3,TRBV6-1,TRBD2,CASRRLGTSGPTDTQYF,TGTGCCAGCAGACGACTGGGGACTAGCGGACCCACAGATACGCAGTATTTT
many,TRBJ2-5,TRBV12-3/TRBV12-4,.,CASSSTGKETQYF,TGTGCCAGCAGTTCTACAGGGAAAGAGACCCAGTACTTC
.,TRBJ2-1,TRBV4-2,TRBD1,CASSQVLSLLTGGYNEQFF,TGTGCCAGCAGCCAAGTTCTAAGTCTGTTGACAGGGGGGTACAATGAGCAGTTCTTC
few,TRBJ2-1,TRBV10-1,TRBD2,CASSDPLAGGGNEQFF,TGCGCCAGCAGTGACCCACTAGCGGGGGGGGGCAATGAGCAGTTCTTC
few,TRBJ1-4,TRBV5-6,TRBD1,CASSPGTGATFELFF,TGTGCCAGCAGCCCCGGGACAGGGGCCACTTTTGAACTGTTTTTT
.,TRBJ1-1,TRBV25-1,.,CASSDYPYTTEAFF,TGTGCCAGCAGTGACTATCCATATACCACTGAAGCTTTCTTT
few,TRBJ2-3,TRBV5-5,.,CASITPGEDTQYF,TGTGCCAGCATTACGCCCGGGGAAGATACGCAGTATTTT
many,TRBJ2-5,TRBV29-1,.,CSVEEGTPEETQYF,TGCAGCGTTGAAGAAGGGACACCAGAGGAGACCCAGTACTTC
.,TRBJ1-1,TRBV20-1,.,CSARDPGGSGAFF,TGCAGTGCTAGAGATCCTGGCGGGTCCGGAGCTTTCTTT
few,TRBJ2-2,TRBV5-5,.,CASSSGTPNTGELFF,TGTGCCAGCAGCTCCGGGACTCCGAACACCGGGGAGCTGTTTTTT
.,TRBJ1-4,TRBV7-9,TRBD1,CASSLTSGGVEKLFF,TGTGCCAGCAGTTTAACCTCAGGGGGCGTTGAAAAACTGTTTTTT
.,TRBJ2-7,TRBV28,TRBD2,CASRVGTSGSLFSSEQYF,TGTGCCAGCCGCGTTGGTACTAGCGGGAGTTTATTCTCCTCCGAGCAGTACTTC
.,TRBJ2-1,TRBV6-6,TRBD1,CASSSDRVTYNEQFF,TGTGCCAGCAGCTCTGACAGGGTTACCTACAATGAGCAGTTCTTC
many,TRBJ1-2,TRBV5-1,TRBD1,CASSLDSGQGYGYTF,TGCGCCAGCAGCTTGGACTCGGGACAGGGATATGGCTACACCTTC
few,TRBJ1-6,TRBV20-1,.,CSAREGIGNSPLHF,TGCAGTGCTAGAGAAGGGATAGGGAATTCACCCCTCCACTTT
.,TRBJ2-5,TRBV5-4,.,CASSSSWRGPETQYF,TGTGCCAGCAGCTCCAGCTGGCGGGGTCCAGAGACCCAGTACTTC
.,TRBJ2-1,TRBV12-3/TRBV12-4,.,CASSFWDSPYNEQFF,TGTGCCAGCAGTTTCTGGGACTCCCCCTACAATGAGCAGTTCTTC
.,TRBJ2-3,TRBV9,TRBD2,CASSVNGAEREKDTQYF,TGTGCCAGCAGCGTCAACGGAGCGGAGCGGGAGAAAGATACGCAGTATTTT
.,TRBJ2-7,TRBV5-6,TRBD1,CASSQGTEEYF,TGTGCCAGCAGCCAAGGGACAGAAGAGTACTTC
.,TRBJ2-1,TRBV27,.,CASSLTAQRGREQFF,TGTGCCAGCAGTTTAACCGCACAGAGGGGACGTGAGCAGTTCTTC
.,TRBJ1-2,TRBV5-1,.,CASSSGDIPYGYTF,TGCGCCAGCAGCTCGGGGGACATACCCTATGGCTACACCTTC